Below, one TCR beta chain is given with its context. Since the CDR3 does not end with the conserved phenylalanine or tryptophan, this likely comes from a read error. This CDR3 has 17 residues. CDR1 is LNHNV and CDR2 is YYDKDF in the germline V gene (reference sequence). Specified time point: newly diagnosed GD, antithyroid drugs for less than 3 months. Extracted PBMC RNA gave rise to the TCR library. Libraries of TCR beta came from iRepertoire HTBI primers plus Arm-PCR of CDR3 regions. TCRdb itself ran the multiplex PCR reads through MiXCR, one entry per CDR3 protein. Of 450,000 to 600,000 distinct CDR3 sequences detected, roughly 12% appear once; the ten largest clones hold under 10%. This entry comes from a study of regulatory T cells in long-lasting Graves disease. These same records also appear under a second study, on T cells in Graves' hyperthyroidism and ophthalmopathy.

The input for sequencing was peripheral blood mononuclear cells (PBMCs), taken at new diagnosis, from a patient treated with antithyroid drugs. This sequence was found in a man aged 25-45 years with Graves disease. V usage is TRBV15 and J usage is TRBJ1-3, with 8 bases aligning to TRBD1. CDR3 protein: CATSRDRRTGLENTIYL. Written as DNA, the CDR3 is TGCGCCACCAGCAGAGATCGGAGGACAGGGCTTGAAAACACCATATATCTT.